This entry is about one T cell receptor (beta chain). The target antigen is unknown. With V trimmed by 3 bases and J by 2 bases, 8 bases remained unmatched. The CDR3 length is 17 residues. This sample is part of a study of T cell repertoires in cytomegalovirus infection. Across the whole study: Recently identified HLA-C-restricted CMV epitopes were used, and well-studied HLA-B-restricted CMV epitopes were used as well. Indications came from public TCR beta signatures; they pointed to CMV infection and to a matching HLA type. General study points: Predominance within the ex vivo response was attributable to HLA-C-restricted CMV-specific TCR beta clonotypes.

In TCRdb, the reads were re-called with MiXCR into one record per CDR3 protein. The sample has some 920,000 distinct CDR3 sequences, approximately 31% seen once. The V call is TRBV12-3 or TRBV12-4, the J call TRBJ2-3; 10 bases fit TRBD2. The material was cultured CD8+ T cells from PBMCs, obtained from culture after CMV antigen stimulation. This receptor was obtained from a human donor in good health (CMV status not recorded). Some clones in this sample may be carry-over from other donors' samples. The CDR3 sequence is CASSFDHSGGTTDTQYF. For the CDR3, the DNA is TGTGCCAGCAGTTTCGACCATAGCGGGGGGACCACAGATACGCAGTATTTT.